This T cell receptor (beta chain) came from a study of identical twins. Study-level results: Twin sharing of out-of-frame TCR alpha was underestimated by models in monozygotic pairs. Conclusions were drawn cross-sectionally by statistical analysis, without following the same donors. Partial confounding of zero-insertion analyses by invariant MAIT and iNKT cells was possible.

The donor group consisted entirely of healthy Caucasians. About this clonotype: What it recognizes is unknown.

Germline CDR1 is MGHDK and CDR2 is SYGVNS. The ends lost 2 bases at V and 4 bases at J; junction bases unmatched: 6. CDR3 length equals 15 residues. Each CDR3 protein is one row after TCRdb ran MiXCR on the 5' RACE reads. Among 1.5 million to 2 million distinct CDR3 sequences, around 29% were seen once, and the ten largest hold under 0.35%. This sequence originates from a newborn girl in good health. Sequenced: cord blood. The gene calls are TRBV25-1 and TRBJ2-5, with 8 bases aligning to TRBD1. The CDR3 protein is CASSEEPGGRETQYF. The DNA for the CDR3 is TGTGCCAGCAGTGAAGAGCCAGGGGGCAGAGAGACCCAGTACTTC. The full variable domain, its missing parts supplied by reference TRBV25-1 and TRBJ2-5, is EADIYQTPRYLVIGTGKKITLECSQTMGHDKMYWYQQDPGMELHLIHYSYGVNSTEKGDLSSESTVSRIRTEHFPLTLESARPSHTSQYLCASSEEPGGRETQYFGPGTRLLVL.